Below are 18 T cell receptor beta chains sequenced from a single sample in a study of T cell clonality in common variable immunodeficiency. Sequencing was performed with immunoSEQ multiplex PCR; in TCRdb, only in-frame clones are kept and a portion is missing. This sample has about 52,000 clones, each found more than once. Sequencing used peripheral blood mononuclear cells. Receptor source: a person aged 18-70 years in good health.

This clone was seen at least ten times. Coverage ceases 3 residues before the CDR3 finishes, and the germline J gene fills in the end. The chain has TRBV10-1 and TRBJ2-2, with no clear D. Germline CDR1 WNHNN, CDR2 SYGVQD (reference sequence). This CDR3 spans 14 amino acids. Trimming pared 2 bases from V and 1 base from J, leaving 5 bases between. The CDR3 sequence: CASSEEVNTGELFF. CDR3 DNA (partial): TGCGCCAGCAGTGAGGAGGTGAACACCGGGGAG.

This clone was detected ten times or more. The read finishes 3 residues shy of the CDR3 end, and the germline J gene is used to complete it. The V gene is TRBV7-2, the J gene TRBJ1-6, with TRBD1 as a possible D gene (6 bases). This CDR3 contains 14 residues. Looked up from germline, CDR1 is SGHTA and CDR2 is FQGNSA. Trimming pared 4 bases from V and 12 bases from J, leaving 16 bases between. The CDR3 sequence is CASSSTLTGKPLHF. The sequenced part of the CDR3 DNA is TGTGCCAGCAGCTCGACCCTTACAGGGAAACCC.

At least ten counts were recorded for this clone. The DNA ends 3 residues before the CDR3 does, and the rest of the CDR3 is filled in from the germline J gene. This chain joins TRBV20-1 and TRBJ2-7; 16 bases are shared with TRBD2. CDR3 length: 15 residues. The ends lost 6 bases at V and 2 bases at J; junction bases unmatched: 4. Germline V gene sequence: CDR1 DFQATT, CDR2 SNEGSKA (reference sequence). The covered CDR3 bases are TGCAGTGCAAGTGGGACTAGCGGGGGGGCCTACGAG. Protein product: CSASGTSGGAYE. In full, the CDR3 reads CSASGTSGGAYEQYF.

The sample holds many counts of this clone. The read gets to within 3 residues of the CDR3 end, and the germline J gene fills in the rest. The V gene is TRBV19, the J gene TRBJ2-1, with 7 bases that match TRBD2. The CDR3 runs 21 residues. Germline CDR1 and CDR2: LNHDA and SQIVND (reference sequence). Trimming took 4 bases from V and 3 from J; bases not matched to a gene: 24. CDR3 DNA, as far as it was read: TGTGCCAGTAGTAGCCAATCAACCTTGCGGGGGTCACCGTACCTCTACAATGAG. Translating it yields CASSSQSTLRGSPYLYNE. In full, the CDR3 reads CASSSQSTLRGSPYLYNEQFF.

This clone came up many times. The read gets to within 3 residues of the CDR3 end, and the germline J gene fills in the rest. V and J are TRBV18 and TRBJ2-1, with TRBD2 matching 8 bases. Germline trimming cut 6 bases from V and 5 bases from J; bases unmatched to any gene: 6. This CDR3 has 14 amino acids. Germline-derived CDR1 and CDR2 are KGHSH and LQKENI. CDR3 DNA (partial): TGTGCCAGCTCCCGTAGCGGGGAAAACAATGAG. Its protein product is CASSRSGENNE. The whole CDR3 reads CASSRSGENNEQFF.

A word on this clone: The read is 3 residues too short to cover the CDR3 end, so that end is filled in from the germline J gene. The gene calls are TRBV7-8 and TRBJ2-2; TRBD2 matches at 8 bases. The germline V gene encodes CDR1 SGHVS and CDR2 FQNEAQ. The CDR3 contains 15 residues. CDR3 loop: CASSLGDGRDSPLFF. CDR3 DNA, as far as it was read: TGTGCCAGCAGCTTAGGGGACGGGAGGGACTCACCG.

The table lists this clone with many counts. Read sequence stops 3 residues before the CDR3 end, and the germline J gene provides the missing end. The chain employs TRBV5-1 and TRBJ1-4; TRBD1 might be the D (6 bases). From germline, CDR1 is SGHRS and CDR2 YFSETQ. The CDR3 runs 17 residues. V lost 3 bases and J lost 0, with 15 bases in between. CDR3 sequence: CASSSTPPGATNEKLFF. CDR3 bases read: TGCGCCAGCAGCTCAACCCCGCCAGGGGCAACTAATGAAAAA.

Many counts were recorded for this clone. The CDR3 end is not reached by the read, which stops 3 residues before it; the germline J gene fills it in. V is TRBV19 and J is TRBJ2-1; 7 nucleotides agree with TRBD2. Germline CDR1 LNHDA, CDR2 SQIVND (reference sequence). Trimming took 3 bases from V and 0 from J; bases not matched to a gene: 5. The CDR3 has 16 residues. The part of the CDR3 DNA that was read is TGTGCCAGTAGTATTGCTAGCGGTCACTCCTACAATGAG. As protein: CASSIASGHSYNE. The full CDR3 protein is CASSIASGHSYNEQFF.

This clone occurred many times. The CDR3 end lies 3 residues beyond the end of the read and is filled in from the germline J gene. The chain carries TRBV13 and TRBJ2-7, with 8 bases that match TRBD2. CDR1 PRHDT and CDR2 FYEKMQ come from the germline V gene (reference sequence). The CDR3 is 16 residues long. V was pared by 1 base and J by 2 bases, with 7 bases of the junction left unmatched. The CDR3 region is CASSLAESGGPYEQYF. CDR3 bases read: TGTGCCAGCAGCTTAGCAGAAAGCGGGGGACCCTACGAG. The full variable domain, completed using reference TRBV13 and TRBJ2-7, is AAGVIQSPRHLIKEKRETATLKCYPIPRHDTVYWYQQGPGQDPQFLISFYEKMQSDKGSIPDRFSAQQFSDYHSELNMSSLELGDSALYFCASSLAESGGPYEQYFGPGTRLTVT.

This clone was counted ten times or more. With the read ending 3 residues before the CDR3 end, the germline J gene is used to fill in that end. The chain joins TRBV7-3 to TRBJ1-3, with D perhaps TRBD1 (5 bases). Germline V gene lookup returns CDR1 SGHTA and CDR2 FQGTGA. The CDR3 has 15 amino acids. V lost 1 base to trimming and J lost 2 bases, with 9 bases between them. The covered CDR3 bases are TGTGCCAGCAGCTTAAGCGGGGGGACTGGAAACACC. As protein: CASSLSGGTGNT. In full, the CDR3 is CASSLSGGTGNTIYF.

This clone is medium-sized. The observed sequence ends 3 residues before the CDR3 terminus, with the missing tail filled in from the germline J gene. V gene TRBV6-2 or TRBV6-3 combines with J gene TRBJ2-7; the match to TRBD2 covers 7 bases. CDR1 and CDR2 from the germline V gene are MNHEY and SVGEGT. J lost 3 bases, V lost 0 bases, and 2 bases had no gene match. The CDR3 is 14 residues long. The DNA read from the CDR3 is TGTGCCAGCAGTTACTCATCGGGGGGCTACGAG. This translates into CASSYSSGGYE. The whole CDR3 protein is CASSYSSGGYEQYF.

This clone was seen at least ten times. The sequenced fragment ends 3 residues before the CDR3 boundary, so the rest is inferred from the germline J gene. The chain uses TRBV18 and TRBJ1-2; perhaps TRBD1 as D (6 bases). CDR3 length equals 16 residues. Per germline, CDR1 KGHSH and CDR2 LQKENI. Trimming left V 3 bases short and J 2 bases short, with 16 bases between. CDR3 bases read: TGTGCCAGCTCACCGATGCCCCATGGGGGCAACTATGGC. Translating it yields CASSPMPHGGNYG. The full CDR3 protein is CASSPMPHGGNYGYTF.

This clone occurred a few times. Read data end 3 residues before the CDR3 end; the end is taken from the germline J gene. This chain uses TRBV11-3 with TRBJ2-5; 11 nucleotides match TRBD2. Germline CDR1 reads SGHNT; CDR2 reads YENEEA. V shed 5 bases, J shed 3 bases, and the junction held 5 bases outside the gene matches. This CDR3 spans 15 amino acids. The covered CDR3 bases are TGTGCCAGCAGCCCGGGACTAGCGGAAAAAGAGACC. Amino acids: CASSPGLAEKET. The entire CDR3 is CASSPGLAEKETQYF.

This clone was picked up many times. The read terminates 3 residues ahead of where the CDR3 ends, so the germline J gene completes it. The chain has TRBV7-6 and TRBJ2-3, with TRBD2 matching 11 bases. CDR1 and CDR2 from the germline V gene are SGHVS and FNYEAQ. J lost 5 bases, V lost 5 bases, and 9 bases had no gene match. The CDR3 consists of 16 residues. The part of the CDR3 DNA that was read is TGTGCCAGCAGCCCCCGGGCCACTAGCGGGGGAGATACG. It is translated as CASSPRATSGGDT. The CDR3 reads in full as CASSPRATSGGDTQYF.

This clone was found a few times. Read data end 3 residues before the CDR3 end; the end is taken from the germline J gene. The chain combines TRBV20-1 with TRBJ2-7; 9 bases map to TRBD2. The CDR3 is made up of 15 amino acids. The V segment lost 4 bases and the J segment 5 bases; nucleotides outside the gene matches: 12. Germline values: CDR1 DFQATT, CDR2 SNEGSKA (reference sequence). Partial CDR3 DNA: TGCAGTGCTAAGGTCTTAGCGGGAGTGACCCACGAG. This sequence encodes CSAKVLAGVTHE. The whole CDR3 region reads CSAKVLAGVTHEQYF.

CDR3 DNA (partial): TGTGCCAGTAGTATTGGCCAGGGCTCCTACGAC. This encodes CASSIGQGSYD. The CDR3, in full, reads CASSIGQGSYDYTF. V usage is TRBV19 and J usage is TRBJ1-2, with D perhaps TRBD1 (5 bases). The read terminates 3 residues before the CDR3 end, so the remaining end is supplied by the germline J gene. CDR1 is LNHDA and CDR2 is SQIVND in the germline V gene (reference sequence). The CDR3 spans 14 residues.

This clone turned up a few times. The CDR3 is cut off 3 residues early in the read; its end comes from the germline J gene. The rearrangement links TRBV6-2 or TRBV6-3 to TRBJ1-4, with a weak D call TRBD1 (5 bases). This CDR3 spans 13 amino acids. The germline V gene encodes CDR1 MNHEY and CDR2 SVGEGT. The CDR3 bases that were read are TGTGCCAGCAGAGGGACTTACAATTCACCA. Translating gives CASRGTYNSP. The entire CDR3 is CASRGTYNSPLFF.

This clone occurred a few times. The read halts 3 residues ahead of the CDR3 end, with the missing end drawn from the germline J gene. The J gene is TRBJ2-1, the V gene TRBV18; possibly TRBD1 for D (7 bases). Germline CDR1 is KGHSH and CDR2 is LQKENI. Between the trimmed V and J ends, which lost 6 bases and 8 bases, there was a span of 14 bases. The CDR3 totals 13 residues. The sequenced part of the CDR3 DNA is TGTGCCAGCTCCCCGGGGGACAGACATGAG. Its translation: CASSPGDRHE. The complete CDR3 protein is CASSPGDRHEQFF.